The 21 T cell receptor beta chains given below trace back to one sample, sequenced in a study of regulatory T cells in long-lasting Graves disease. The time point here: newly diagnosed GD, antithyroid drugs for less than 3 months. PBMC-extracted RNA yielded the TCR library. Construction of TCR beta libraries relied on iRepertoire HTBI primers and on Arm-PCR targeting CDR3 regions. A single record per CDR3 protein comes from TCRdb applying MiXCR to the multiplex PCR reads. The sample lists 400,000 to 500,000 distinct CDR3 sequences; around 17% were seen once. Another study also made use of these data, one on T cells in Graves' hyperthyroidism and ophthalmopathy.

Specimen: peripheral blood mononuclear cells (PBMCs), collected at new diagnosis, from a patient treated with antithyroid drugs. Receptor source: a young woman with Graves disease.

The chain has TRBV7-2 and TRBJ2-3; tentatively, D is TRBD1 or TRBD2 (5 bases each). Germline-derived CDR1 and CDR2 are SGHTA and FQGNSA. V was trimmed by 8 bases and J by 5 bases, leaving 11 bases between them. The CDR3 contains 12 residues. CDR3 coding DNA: TGTGCCAGCTGGGGGTGGGGAGATACGCAGTATTTT. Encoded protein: CASWGWGDTQYF.

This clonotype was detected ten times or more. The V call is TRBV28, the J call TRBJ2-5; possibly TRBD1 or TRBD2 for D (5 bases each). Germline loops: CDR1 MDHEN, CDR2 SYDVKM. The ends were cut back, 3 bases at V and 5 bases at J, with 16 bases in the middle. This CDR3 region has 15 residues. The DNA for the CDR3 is TGTGCCAGCAGTTTGCGCCCGGGACCCCAGGAGACCCAGTACTTC. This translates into CASSLRPGPQETQYF.

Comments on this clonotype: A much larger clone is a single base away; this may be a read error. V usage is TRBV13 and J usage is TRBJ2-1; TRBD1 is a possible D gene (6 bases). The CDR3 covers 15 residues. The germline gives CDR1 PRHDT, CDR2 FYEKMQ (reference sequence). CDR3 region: CASSTQGSSYSEQFF. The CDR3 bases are TGTGCCAGCAGCACCCAGGGGAGCTCCTACAGTGAGCAGTTCTTC. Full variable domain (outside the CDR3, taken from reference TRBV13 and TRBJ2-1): AAGVIQSPRHLIKEKRETATLKCYPIPRHDTVYWYQQGPGQDPQFLISFYEKMQSDKGSIPDRFSAQQFSDYHSELNMSSLELGDSALYFCASSTQGSSYSEQFFGPGTRLTVL.

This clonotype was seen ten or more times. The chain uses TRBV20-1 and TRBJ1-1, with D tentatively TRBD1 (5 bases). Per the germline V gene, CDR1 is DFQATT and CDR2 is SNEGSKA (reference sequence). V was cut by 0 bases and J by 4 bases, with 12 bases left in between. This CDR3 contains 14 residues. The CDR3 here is CSARDEGWSTEAFF. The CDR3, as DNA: TGCAGTGCTAGAGATGAGGGGTGGTCCACTGAAGCTTTCTTT.

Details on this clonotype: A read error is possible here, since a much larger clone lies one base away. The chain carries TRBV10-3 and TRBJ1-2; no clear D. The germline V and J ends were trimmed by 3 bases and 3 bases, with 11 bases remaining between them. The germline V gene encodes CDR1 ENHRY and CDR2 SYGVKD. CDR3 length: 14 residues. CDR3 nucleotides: TGTGCCATCAGTGATGGGCGGGCGGACTATGGCTACACCTTC. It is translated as CAISDGRADYGYTF.

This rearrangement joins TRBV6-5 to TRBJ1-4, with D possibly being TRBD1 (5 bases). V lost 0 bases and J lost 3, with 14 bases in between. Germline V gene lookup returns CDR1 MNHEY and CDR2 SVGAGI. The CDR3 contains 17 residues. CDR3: CASSYSIGTAANEKLFF. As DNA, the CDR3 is TGTGCCAGCAGTTACTCGATAGGGACCGCCGCTAATGAAAAACTGTTTTTT.

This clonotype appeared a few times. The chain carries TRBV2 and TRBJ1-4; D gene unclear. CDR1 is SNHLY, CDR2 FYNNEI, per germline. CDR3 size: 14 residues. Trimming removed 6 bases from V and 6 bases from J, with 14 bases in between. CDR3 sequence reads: CASSFSSPYEKLFF. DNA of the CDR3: TGTGCCAGCAGCTTCAGCAGCCCTTATGAAAAACTGTTTTTT.

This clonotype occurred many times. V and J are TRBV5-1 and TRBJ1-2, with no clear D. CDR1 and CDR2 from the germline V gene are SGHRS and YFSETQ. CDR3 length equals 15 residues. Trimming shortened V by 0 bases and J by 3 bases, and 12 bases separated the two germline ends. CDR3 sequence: CASSLVTPGDYGYTF. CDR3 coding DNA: TGCGCCAGCAGCTTGGTAACCCCGGGCGACTATGGCTACACCTTC.

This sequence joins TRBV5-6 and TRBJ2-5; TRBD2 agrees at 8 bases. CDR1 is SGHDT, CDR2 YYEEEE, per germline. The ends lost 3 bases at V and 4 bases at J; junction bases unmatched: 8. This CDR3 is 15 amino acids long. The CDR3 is CASSSLAGGGETQYF. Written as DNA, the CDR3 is TGTGCCAGCAGCTCTCTGGCGGGAGGAGGAGAGACCCAGTACTTC.

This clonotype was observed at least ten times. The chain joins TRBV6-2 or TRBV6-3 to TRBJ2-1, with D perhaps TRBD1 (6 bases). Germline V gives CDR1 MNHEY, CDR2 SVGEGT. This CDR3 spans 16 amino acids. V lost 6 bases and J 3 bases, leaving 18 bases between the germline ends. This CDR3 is CASRRGLNPGYNEQFF. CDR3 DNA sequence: TGTGCCAGCAGGAGGGGGTTAAACCCCGGCTACAATGAGCAGTTCTTC.

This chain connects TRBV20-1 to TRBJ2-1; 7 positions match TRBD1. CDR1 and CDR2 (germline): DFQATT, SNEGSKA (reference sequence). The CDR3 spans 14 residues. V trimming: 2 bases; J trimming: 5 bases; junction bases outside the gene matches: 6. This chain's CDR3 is CSARYRGHDNEQFF. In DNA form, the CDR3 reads TGCAGTGCTAGATACAGGGGTCACGACAATGAGCAGTTCTTC.

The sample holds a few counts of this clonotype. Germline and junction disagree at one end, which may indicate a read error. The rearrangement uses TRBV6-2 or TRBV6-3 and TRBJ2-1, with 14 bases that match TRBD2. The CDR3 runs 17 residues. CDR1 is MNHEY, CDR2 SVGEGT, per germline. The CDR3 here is CVSSYGGTSGSTGEQFF. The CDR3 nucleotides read TGTGTCAGCAGTTATGGGGGGACTAGCGGGAGTACGGGTGAGCAGTTCTTC.

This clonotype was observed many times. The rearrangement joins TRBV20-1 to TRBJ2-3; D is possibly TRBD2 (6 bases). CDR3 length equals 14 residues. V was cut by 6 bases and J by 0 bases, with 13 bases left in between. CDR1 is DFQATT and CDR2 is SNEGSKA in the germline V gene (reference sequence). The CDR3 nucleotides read TGCAGTGCCCCGGCGCTAGCGAGCACAGATACGCAGTATTTT. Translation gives CSAPALASTDTQYF.

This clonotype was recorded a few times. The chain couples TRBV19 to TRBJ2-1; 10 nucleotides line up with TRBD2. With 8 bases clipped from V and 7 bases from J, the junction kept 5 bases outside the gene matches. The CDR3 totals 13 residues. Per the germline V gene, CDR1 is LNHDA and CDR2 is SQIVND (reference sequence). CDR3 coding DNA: TGTGCCAGTTCGGGAGCGGGGGGGAATGAGCAGTTCTTC. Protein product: CASSGAGGNEQFF.

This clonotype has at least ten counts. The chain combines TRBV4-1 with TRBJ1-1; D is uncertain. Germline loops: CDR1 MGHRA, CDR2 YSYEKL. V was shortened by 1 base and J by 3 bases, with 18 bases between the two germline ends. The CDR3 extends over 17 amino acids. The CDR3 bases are TGCGCCAGCAGCCAAGTAGGTCGGGTCAGTCAATACACTGAAGCTTTCTTT. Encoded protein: CASSQVGRVSQYTEAFF.

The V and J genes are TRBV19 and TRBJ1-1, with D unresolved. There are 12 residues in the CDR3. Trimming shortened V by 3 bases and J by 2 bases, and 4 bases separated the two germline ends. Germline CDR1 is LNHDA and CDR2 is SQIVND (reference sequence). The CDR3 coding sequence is TGTGCCAGTAGTATTATTAACACTGAAGCTTTCTTT. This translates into CASSIINTEAFF.

This chain's CDR3 is CASSRLPGQFYEQYF. CDR3 bases: TGTGCCAGCAGCCGTCTCCCGGGACAGTTTTACGAGCAGTACTTC. This chain links TRBV7-3 with TRBJ2-7; 7 bases agree with TRBD1. Per germline, CDR1 SGHTA and CDR2 FQGTGA. The trim removed 5 bases at V and 4 bases at J, leaving 11 bases unmatched. This CDR3 comprises 15 residues.

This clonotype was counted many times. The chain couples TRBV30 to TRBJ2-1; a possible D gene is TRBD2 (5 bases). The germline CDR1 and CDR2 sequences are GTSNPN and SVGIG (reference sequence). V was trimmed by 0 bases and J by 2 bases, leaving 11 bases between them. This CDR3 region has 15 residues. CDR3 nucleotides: TGTGCCTGGAGTGTGCTAGCCGCTACCTACAATGAGCAGTTCTTC. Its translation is CAWSVLAATYNEQFF.

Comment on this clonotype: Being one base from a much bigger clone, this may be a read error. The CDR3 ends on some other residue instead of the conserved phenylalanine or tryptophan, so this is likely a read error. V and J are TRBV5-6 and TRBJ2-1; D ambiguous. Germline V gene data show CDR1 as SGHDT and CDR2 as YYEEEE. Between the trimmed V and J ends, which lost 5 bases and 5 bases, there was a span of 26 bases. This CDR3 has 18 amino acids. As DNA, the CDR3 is TGTGCCAGCAGTCCGTACGGCAGAGTAGCCTATCTCAACAATGAGCAGTTCCTC. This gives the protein CASSPYGRVAYLNNEQFL.

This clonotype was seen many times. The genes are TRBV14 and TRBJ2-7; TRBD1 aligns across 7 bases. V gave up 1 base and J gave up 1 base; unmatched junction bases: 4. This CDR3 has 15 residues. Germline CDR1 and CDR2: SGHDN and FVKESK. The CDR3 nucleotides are TGTGCCAGCAGCCAAGTTGGACAGGCATCCTACGAGCAGTACTTC. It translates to CASSQVGQASYEQYF.

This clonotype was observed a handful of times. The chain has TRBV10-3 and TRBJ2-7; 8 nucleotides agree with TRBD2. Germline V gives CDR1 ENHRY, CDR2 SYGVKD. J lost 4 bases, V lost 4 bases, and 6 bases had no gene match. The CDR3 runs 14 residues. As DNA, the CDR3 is TGTGCCATCAGTGGAGCGGGAGTGGTTTACGAGCAGTACTTC. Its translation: CAISGAGVVYEQYF.